This is a list of T cell receptor beta chains from one sample in a study of T cell responses to AZD1222 COVID-19 vaccine. TCRdb's copy holds only in-frame clones and misses some; the assay was immunoSEQ multiplex PCR. The sample shows approximately 150,000 clones, over 90% of them seen only once. This specimen consisted of peripheral blood, obtained on day 0 of AZD1222 vaccination. Receptors originate from an adult in good health. Both conserved end residues are part of each CDR3.

cdr3_aa	v_call	j_call
CASSPRQGTEQYF	TRBV4-1	TRBJ2-7
CASSLMPTGFYGYTF	TRBV27	TRBJ1-2
CSVPWGRAEAFF	TRBV29-1	TRBJ1-1
CASSFGDRRAYEQYF	TRBV5-1	TRBJ2-7
CASSQKPNTEAFF	TRBV7-9	TRBJ1-1
CASSQDGVRSYNEQFF	TRBV4-3	TRBJ2-1
CASSQEASGNTIYF	TRBV3-1/TRBV3-2	TRBJ1-3
CASSRQGNQPQHF	TRBV3-1/TRBV3-2	TRBJ1-5
CASSESAGGLNQPQHF	TRBV25-1	TRBJ1-5
CASSRRCPYEQYF	TRBV3-1/TRBV3-2	TRBJ2-7
CASSFGTSKNEKLFF	TRBV5-1	TRBJ1-4
CASSTWTGAEQYF	TRBV5-5	TRBJ2-7
CASSWRGETQYF	TRBV11-1	TRBJ2-5